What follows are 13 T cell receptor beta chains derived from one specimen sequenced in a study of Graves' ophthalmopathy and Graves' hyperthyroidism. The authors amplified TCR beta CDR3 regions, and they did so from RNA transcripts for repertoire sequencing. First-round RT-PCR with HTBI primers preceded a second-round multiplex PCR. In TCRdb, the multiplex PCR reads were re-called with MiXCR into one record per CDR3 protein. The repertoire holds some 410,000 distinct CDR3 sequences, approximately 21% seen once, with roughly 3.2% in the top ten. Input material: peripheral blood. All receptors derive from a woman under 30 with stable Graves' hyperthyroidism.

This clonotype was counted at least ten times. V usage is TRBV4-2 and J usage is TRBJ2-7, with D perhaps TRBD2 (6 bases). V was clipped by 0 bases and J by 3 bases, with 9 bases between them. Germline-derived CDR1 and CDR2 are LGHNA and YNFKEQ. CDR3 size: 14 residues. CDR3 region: CASSQDLDYYEQYF. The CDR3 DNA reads TGTGCCAGCAGCCAAGATTTGGACTACTACGAGCAGTACTTC.

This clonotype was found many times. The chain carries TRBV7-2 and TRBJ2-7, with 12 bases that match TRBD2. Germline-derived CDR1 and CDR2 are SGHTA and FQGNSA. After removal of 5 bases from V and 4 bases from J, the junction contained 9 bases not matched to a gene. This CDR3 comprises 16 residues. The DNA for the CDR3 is TGTGCCAGCAGCCCGCTAGCGGGAGGGCCGTGGTACGAGCAGTACTTC. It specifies CASSPLAGGPWYEQYF.

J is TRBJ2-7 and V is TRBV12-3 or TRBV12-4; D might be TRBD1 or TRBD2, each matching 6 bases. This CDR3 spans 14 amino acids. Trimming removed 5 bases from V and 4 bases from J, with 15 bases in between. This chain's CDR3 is CASSNGGTLYEQYF. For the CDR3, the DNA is TGTGCCAGCAGTAACGGGGGCACACTGTACGAGCAGTACTTC.

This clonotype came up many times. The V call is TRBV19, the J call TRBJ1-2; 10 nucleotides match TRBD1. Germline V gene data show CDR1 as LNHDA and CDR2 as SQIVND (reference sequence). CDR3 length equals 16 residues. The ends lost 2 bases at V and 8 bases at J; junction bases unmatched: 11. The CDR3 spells CASSIHPGTGVKGYTF. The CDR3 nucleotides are TGTGCCAGTAGTATACACCCTGGGACAGGGGTAAAAGGCTACACCTTC.

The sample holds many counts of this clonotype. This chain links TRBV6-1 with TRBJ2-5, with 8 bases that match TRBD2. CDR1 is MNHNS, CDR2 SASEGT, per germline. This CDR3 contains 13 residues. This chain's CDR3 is CSSVAGKGETQYF. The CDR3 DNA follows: TGTTCCTCAGTAGCGGGAAAGGGAGAGACCCAGTACTTC.

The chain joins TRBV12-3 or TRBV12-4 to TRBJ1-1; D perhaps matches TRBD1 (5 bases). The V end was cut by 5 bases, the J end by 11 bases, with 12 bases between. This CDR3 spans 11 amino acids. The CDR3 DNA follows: TGTGCCAGCAGTAGGGACTTCGTCGCTTTCTTT. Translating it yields CASSRDFVAFF.

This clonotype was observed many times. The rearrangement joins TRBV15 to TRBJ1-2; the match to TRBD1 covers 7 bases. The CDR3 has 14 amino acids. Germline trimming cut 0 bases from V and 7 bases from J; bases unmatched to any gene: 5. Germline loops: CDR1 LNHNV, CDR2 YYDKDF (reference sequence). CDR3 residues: CATSRERQGGGYTF. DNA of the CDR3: TGTGCCACCAGCAGAGAAAGACAGGGCGGTGGCTACACCTTC.

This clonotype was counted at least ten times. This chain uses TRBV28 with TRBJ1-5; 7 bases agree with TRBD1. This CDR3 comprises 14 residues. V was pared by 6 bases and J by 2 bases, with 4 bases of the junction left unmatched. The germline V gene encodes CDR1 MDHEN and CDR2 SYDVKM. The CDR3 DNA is TGTGCCAGCAGCTACAGGGGCCGCAATCAGCCCCAGCATTTT. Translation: CASSYRGRNQPQHF.

CDR3 loop: CASSYLTGSSGNTIYF. The CDR3 DNA is TGTGCCAGCAGTTACTTGACAGGGAGCTCTGGAAACACCATATATTTT. The chain is built from TRBV6-5 and TRBJ1-3; TRBD1 aligns across 7 bases. V shed 1 base, J shed 0 bases, and the junction held 3 bases outside the gene matches. The CDR3 is made up of 16 amino acids. The germline V gene encodes CDR1 MNHEY and CDR2 SVGAGI.

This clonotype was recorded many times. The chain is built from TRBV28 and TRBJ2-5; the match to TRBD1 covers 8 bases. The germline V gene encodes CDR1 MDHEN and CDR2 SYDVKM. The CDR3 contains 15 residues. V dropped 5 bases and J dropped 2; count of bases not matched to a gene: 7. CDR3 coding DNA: TGTGCCAGCAGTCGGACAGGGAACCGTCAAGAGACCCAGTACTTC. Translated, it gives CASSRTGNRQETQYF.

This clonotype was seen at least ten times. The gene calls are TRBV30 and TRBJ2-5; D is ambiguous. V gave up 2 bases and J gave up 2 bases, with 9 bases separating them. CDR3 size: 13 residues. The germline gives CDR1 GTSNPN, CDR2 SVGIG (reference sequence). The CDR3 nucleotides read TGTGCCTGGAGTCTGGGGTCACAAGAGACCCAGTACTTC. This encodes CAWSLGSQETQYF.

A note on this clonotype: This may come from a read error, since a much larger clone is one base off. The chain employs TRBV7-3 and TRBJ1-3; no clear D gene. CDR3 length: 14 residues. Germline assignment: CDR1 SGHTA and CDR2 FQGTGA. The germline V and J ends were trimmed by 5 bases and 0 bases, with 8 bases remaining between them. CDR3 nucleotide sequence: TGTGCCAGCAGCGCGGGAAGCTCTGGAAACACCATATATTTT. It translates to CASSAGSSGNTIYF.

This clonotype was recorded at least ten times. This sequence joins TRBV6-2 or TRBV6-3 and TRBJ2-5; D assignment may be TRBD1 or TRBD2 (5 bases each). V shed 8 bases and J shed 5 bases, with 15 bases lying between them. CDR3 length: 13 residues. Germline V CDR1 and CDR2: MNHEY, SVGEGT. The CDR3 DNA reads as TGTGCCAGCCGACAGCCGGGATGGGAGACCCAGTACTTC. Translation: CASRQPGWETQYF.